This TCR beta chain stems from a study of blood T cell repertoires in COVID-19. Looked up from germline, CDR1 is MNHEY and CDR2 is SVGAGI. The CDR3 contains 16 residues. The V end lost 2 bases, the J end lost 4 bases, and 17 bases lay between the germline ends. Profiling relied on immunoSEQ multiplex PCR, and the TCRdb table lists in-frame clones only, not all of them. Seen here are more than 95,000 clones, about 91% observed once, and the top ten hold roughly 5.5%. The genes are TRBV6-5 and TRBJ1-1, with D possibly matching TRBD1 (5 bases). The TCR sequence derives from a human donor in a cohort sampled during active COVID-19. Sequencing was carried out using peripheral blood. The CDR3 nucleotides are TGTGCCAGCAGTTACGGCAGGGCGTTCGGTGTCACTGAAGCTTTCTTT. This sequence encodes CASSYGRAFGVTEAFF.